Listed here are 6 T cell receptor beta chains from one sample, sequenced in a study of blood T cell repertoires in COVID-19. Method: immunoSEQ multiplex PCR; TCRdb's copy keeps in-frame clones and lacks some. This repertoire shows hundreds of thousands of clones, approximately 90% found once; its top ten account for 4% to 5.5%. The sequenced material came from peripheral blood. The receptors shown here come from a woman under 40 with acute or convalescent COVID-19.

This chain uses TRBV10-2 with TRBJ1-3, with D tentatively TRBD1 (5 bases). CDR1 is WSHSY and CDR2 is SAAADI in the germline V gene. The germline V and J ends were trimmed by 7 bases and 2 bases, with 9 bases remaining between them. The CDR3 covers 13 residues. CDR3 nucleotides: TGCGCCAGCACTGCAGGGCCTGGAAACACCATATATTTT. Its protein is CASTAGPGNTIYF.

The chain uses TRBV2 and TRBJ1-1; the D is unclear. CDR1 and CDR2 (germline): SNHLY, FYNNEI. CDR3 length: 11 residues. The V and J ends lost 6 bases and 4 bases respectively, with 6 bases between them. CDR3 in DNA: TGTGCCAGCAGGGCGGGCACTGAAGCTTTCTTT. Amino acids: CASRAGTEAFF.

The chain recombines TRBV19 with TRBJ1-1, with TRBD1 matching 9 bases. The CDR3 extends over 18 amino acids. Germline V gene data show CDR1 as LNHDA and CDR2 as SQIVND (reference sequence). With 4 bases clipped from V and 3 bases from J, the junction kept 15 bases outside the gene matches. The CDR3, as DNA: TGTGCCAGTAGTAACCGGGACAGGGCACGACGTGTGGACACTGAAGCTTTCTTT. Protein sequence: CASSNRDRARRVDTEAFF.

This clone was seen only once. The rearrangement joins TRBV5-1 to TRBJ1-4; TRBD1 aligns across 9 bases. CDR1 SGHRS and CDR2 YFSETQ come from the germline V gene. There are 13 residues in the CDR3. Trimming at V came to 5 bases and at J to 8 bases, leaving 4 bases not matched to a gene. The CDR3: CASRGTGREKLFF. CDR3 coding DNA: TGCGCCAGCAGAGGGACAGGGCGGGAAAAACTGTTTTTT.

The J gene is TRBJ2-3, the V gene TRBV5-5, with D perhaps TRBD2 (5 bases). Between the trimmed V and J ends, which lost 2 bases and 4 bases, there was a span of 11 bases. Looked up from germline, CDR1 is SGHKS and CDR2 is YYEKEE (reference sequence). This CDR3 region has 14 residues. In nucleotides, the CDR3 is TGTGCCAGCAGCTTTGAGGGTGGGCCAGATACGCAGTATTTT. It translates to CASSFEGGPDTQYF. The full variable domain, completed using reference TRBV5-5 and TRBJ2-3, is DAGVTQSPTHLIKTRGQQVTLRCSPISGHKSVSWYQQVLGQGPQFIFQYYEKEERGRGNFPDRFSARQFPNYSSELNVNALLLGDSALYLCASSFEGGPDTQYFGPGTRLTVL.

The rearrangement links TRBV5-4 to TRBJ1-6; 8 nucleotides match TRBD1. V shed 2 bases and J 10 bases; nucleotides not matched to a gene: 8. Germline CDR1 and CDR2: SGHNT and YYREEE (reference sequence). The CDR3 spans 15 residues. The CDR3 reads CASSFKGQGRSPLHF. The CDR3 DNA reads as TGTGCCAGCAGCTTCAAAGGACAGGGCCGGTCACCCCTCCACTTT.